This T cell receptor (beta chain) was identified during a study of T cells after yellow fever vaccination. This clonotype was detected ten times or more. TCRdb redid the calling of the 5' RACE reads with MiXCR, one entry per CDR3 protein. The repertoire has 13,000 or so distinct CDR3 sequences, 4.9% of them found once; the top ten carry 51%. The CDR3 contains 13 residues. The V gene lost 6 bases and the J gene lost 6 bases, with 11 bases spanning the gap. CDR1 and CDR2 (germline): SGHDN, FVKESK. The receptor comes from a man aged 30 to 39 who received the YFV17D yellow fever vaccine. The J gene is TRBJ2-2, the V gene TRBV14, with no clear D. The specimen comprised PBMCs, either bulk or a sorted T-cell subset (CD4+, CD8+, memory, or dextramer-sorted; not recorded which), sampled 45 days after the yellow fever booster vaccination. CDR3 bases: TGTGCCAGCAGAGATAGGGTGCCCGGGGAGCTGTTTTTT. This encodes CASRDRVPGELFF.